The source of this TCR beta chain is a study of cytomegalovirus exposure and HLA in healthy donors. Study-level information: Early released data comprised some 91 million unique TCRs from HLA-typed donors. Notes on the study in general: In a later analysis, HLA-associated TCR beta chains were more clonally expanded than equally common others. Later analysis showed TCR association rates varying by HLA locus, highest for DRB1 and lowest for HLA-C. Presence/absence analyses rested on an assumption that sequencing depth was roughly uniform across donors.

PCR primers comprised 60 Vbeta and 13 Jbeta primers. Assay used: immunoSEQ multiplex PCR; TCRdb lists only in-frame clones, some missing. The profile shows about 110,000 clones, 81% of them singletons. As regards this clone: Its antigen is still unknown.

This CDR3 region has 15 residues. V gave up 6 bases and J gave up 6 bases; unmatched junction bases: 13. CDR1 MGHDK and CDR2 SYGVNS come from the germline V gene. The chain recombines TRBV25-1 with TRBJ1-1, with 7 nucleotides matching TRBD1. The receptor comes from a man under 40 in good health and CMV-seronegative. Sequenced input: PBMCs. The CDR3 sequence is CASRYSETGNSEAFF. The DNA for the CDR3 is TGTGCCAGCAGATATTCCGAGACAGGGAATTCTGAAGCTTTCTTT.